This T cell receptor (beta chain) was documented in a study of shared T cell receptors in the human thymus. This table comes from immunoSEQ multiplex PCR, and its TCRdb copy is limited to in-frame clones, with some not included. The table shows under 850,000 clones, with around 89% occurring only once. Germline CDR1 reads LNHDA; CDR2 reads SQIVND (reference sequence). There are 14 residues in the CDR3. V lost 7 bases and J lost 4; bases outside the gene matches: 8. Another study also made use of these data, one on human thymus T cells. As reported in that work: The thymus tissue came from resections taken during corrective heart surgery. Among thymic and blood repertoires, usage of V and J genes appeared biased.

Sequencing was carried out using thymocytes. V is TRBV19 and J is TRBJ1-1; 8 bases fit TRBD1. This clonotype was sampled from a boy less than two years old with a congenital heart defect. This chain's CDR3 is CASTIQGGSTEAFF. CDR3 in DNA: TGTGCCAGTACCATACAGGGGGGGAGCACTGAAGCTTTCTTT. Filled out from reference TRBV19 and TRBJ1-1, the complete variable domain reads DGGITQSPKYLFRKEGQNVTLSCEQNLNHDAMYWYRQDPGQGLRLIYYSQIVNDFQKGDIAEGYSVSREKKESFPLTVTSAQKNPTAFYLCASTIQGGSTEAFFGQGTRLTVV.